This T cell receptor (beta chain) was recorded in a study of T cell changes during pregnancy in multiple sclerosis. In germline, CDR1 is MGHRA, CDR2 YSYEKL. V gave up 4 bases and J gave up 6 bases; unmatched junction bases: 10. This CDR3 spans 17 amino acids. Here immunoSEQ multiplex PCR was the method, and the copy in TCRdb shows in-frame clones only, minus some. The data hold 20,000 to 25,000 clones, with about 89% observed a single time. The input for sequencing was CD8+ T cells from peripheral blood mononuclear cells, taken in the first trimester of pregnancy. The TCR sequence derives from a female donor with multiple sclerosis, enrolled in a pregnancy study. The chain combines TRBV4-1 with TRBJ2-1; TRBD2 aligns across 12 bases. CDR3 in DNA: TGCGCCAGCAGCCTCATACCCGGACTAGCGGGAACCAATGAGCAGTTCTTC. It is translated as CASSLIPGLAGTNEQFF.